Listed below are T cell receptor beta chains from one sample, sequenced in a study of blood T cells in healthy people across ages. TCRdb recomputed calls from the 5' RACE reads with MiXCR, one row per CDR3 protein. This table holds some 1.4 million distinct CDR3 sequences, around 42% found once. Specimen: blood. Source of these receptors: a woman under 30 in good health. CDR3s include the opening cysteine and the closing phenylalanine or tryptophan. A D gene is named only where the DNA matches it firmly. Where a row states a size, it is once, few, many or the class of an expanded clone; other rows omit it.

v_gene	len	j_gene	abundance	d_gene	CDR3nt	CDR3aa
TRBV7-2	15	TRBJ1-4	few	TRBD1	TGTGCCAGCAGCCACAGACAGGGACCAAATGAAAAACTGTTTTTT	CASSHRQGPNEKLFF
TRBV9	14	TRBJ1-1	few	TRBD1	TGTGCCAGCAGCGGCCGGGACAGGAACACTGAAGCTTTCTTT	CASSGRDRNTEAFF
TRBV10-3	13	TRBJ2-3	-	TRBD1	TGTGCCCTTAAAGGGGGCGCCTCAGATACGCAGTATTTT	CALKGGASDTQYF
TRBV7-9	14	TRBJ2-7	-	-	TGTGCCAGCAGCCCTAAGGACAGTCCCTACGAGCAGTACTTC	CASSPKDSPYEQYF
TRBV28	14	TRBJ1-1	few	-	TGTGCCAGCAGTGCCGTGGGACACGCGACTGAAGCTTTCTTT	CASSAVGHATEAFF
TRBV25-1	15	TRBJ2-1	-	-	TGTGCCAGCAGTGATGACAGGGAGGGATACAATGAGCAGTTCTTC	CASSDDREGYNEQFF
TRBV5-1	16	TRBJ2-3	few	TRBD1	TGCGCCAGCAGCCTCAGGACAGGACAGACCACAGATACGCAGTATTTT	CASSLRTGQTTDTQYF
TRBV6-6	15	TRBJ2-3	-	-	TGTGCCAGCAGTTACGTACCCTCTAGCACAGATACGCAGTATTTT	CASSYVPSSTDTQYF
TRBV7-2	15	TRBJ2-5	once	TRBD1	TGTGCCAGCAGCTTAGTAAACCAGGGGGCAGTGACCCAGTACTTC	CASSLVNQGAVTQYF
TRBV12-3/TRBV12-4	15	TRBJ1-5	-	-	TGTGCCAGCAGTTTAGATGGCCTCCAGGGTCAGCCCCAGCATTTT	CASSLDGLQGQPQHF
TRBV3-1	14	TRBJ1-1	-	-	TGTGCCAGCAGCCAAAGGGAAGGGGGGACTGAAGCTTTCTTT	CASSQREGGTEAFF
TRBV29-1	15	TRBJ1-2	few	TRBD1	TGCAGCGTCCAAACCCCCGACAGGGGGGACTATGGCTACACCTTC	CSVQTPDRGDYGYTF
TRBV20-1	13	TRBJ2-1	few	-	TGCAGTCCCCAGGGCCTTTCTCGGGATGAGCAGTTCTTC	CSPQGLSRDEQFF
TRBV6-1	14	TRBJ2-7	-	-	TGTGCCAGCAGTGAATTAGGGGATACCTACGGGCAGTACTTC	CASSELGDTYGQYF
TRBV12-3/TRBV12-4	17	TRBJ2-7	once	TRBD2	TGTGCCAGCACCCGGACTAAAGCGGGGGCCCTATACAATGAGCAGTACTTC	CASTRTKAGALYNEQYF
TRBV7-2	14	TRBJ2-7	many	-	TGTGCCAGCAGCTCACACGGTACCCCCTACGAGCAGTACTTC	CASSSHGTPYEQYF
TRBV7-9	13	TRBJ1-6	-	-	TGTGCCAGCCAGGGGCAGGGTAATTCACCCCTCCACTTT	CASQGQGNSPLHF
TRBV6-8	18	TRBJ2-7	few	TRBD1	TGTGCCAGCAGTTACTCTCCGGGACAGGGGATTATCTCCTACGAGCAGTACTTC	CASSYSPGQGIISYEQYF
TRBV5-1	16	TRBJ2-7	-	-	TGCGCCAGCAGCTTGGGCGAGTACAGCTCCTACAATGAGCAGTACTTC	CASSLGEYSSYNEQYF
TRBV29-1	13	TRBJ2-3	-	TRBD2	TGCAGCGTTATGCGGGGGGGCACAGATACGCAGTATTTT	CSVMRGGTDTQYF
TRBV29-1	12	TRBJ2-7	few	-	TGCAGCGTTGCCCGAGGGGGGTACGAGCAGTACTTC	CSVARGGYEQYF
TRBV21-1	12	TRBJ2-1	once	-	TGTGCCAGCAGACGCAGGGACAATGAGCAGTTCTTC	CASRRRDNEQFF
TRBV6-1	16	TRBJ1-4	-	TRBD1	TGTGCCAGCAGTGTGACAGGGTGGGGAACTAATGAAAAACTGTTTTTT	CASSVTGWGTNEKLFF
TRBV20-1	11	TRBJ1-2	-	-	TGCAGTGCCACAGGGAACTATGGCTACACCTTC	CSATGNYGYTF
TRBV20-1	11	TRBJ2-1	few	-	TGCAGTGCTAGGACCCACAATGAGCAGTTCTTC	CSARTHNEQFF
TRBV6-5	14	TRBJ2-1	-	-	TGTGCCAGCAGTTACTCGAAATACTACAATGAGCAGTTCTTC	CASSYSKYYNEQFF
TRBV29-1	9	TRBJ2-1	few	TRBD2	TGCAGCGTTCAACGGGAGGCGTTCTTC	CSVQREAFF
TRBV12-5	14	TRBJ2-5	-	-	TGTGCTAGTGGTTCCTTGGGAGAAAGAGAGGCCCAGTACTTC	CASGSLGEREAQYF
TRBV30	15	TRBJ1-1	once	-	TGTGCCTGGAGCCGGGTTGGGGGCACGGGAACTGAAGCTTTCTTT	CAWSRVGGTGTEAFF
TRBV7-2	14	TRBJ2-2	-	-	TGTGCCAGCAGCTTAGGTCCCCTGGTAGGGGAGCTGTTTTTT	CASSLGPLVGELFF
TRBV29-1	18	TRBJ2-1	many	TRBD1	TGCAGCGTTGAAGGACAGGGTCACCTCCCTAGCTCCTACAATGAGCAGTTCTTC	CSVEGQGHLPSSYNEQFF
TRBV11-1	14	TRBJ2-7	many	TRBD1	TGTGCCACCGTCGGGGACAGATTCCCCTACGAGCAGTACTTC	CATVGDRFPYEQYF
TRBV3-1	16	TRBJ2-7	few	TRBD1	TGTGCCAGCAGCCAAGCCAGACAGGGGTTCTCCTACGAGCAGTACTTC	CASSQARQGFSYEQYF
TRBV2	15	TRBJ2-5	-	-	TGTGCCAGCAGTGAACTAACTAGTGGCATTGGTGAGCAGTACTTC	CASSELTSGIGEQYF
TRBV3-1	14	TRBJ2-2	-	-	TGTGCCAGCAGCCAAGGGGAGTGGACCGGGGAGCTGTTTTTT	CASSQGEWTGELFF
TRBV5-1	13	TRBJ2-7	few	TRBD1	TGCGCCAGCACAACCGGGACAGGGGTCGAGCAGTACTTC	CASTTGTGVEQYF
TRBV29-1	15	TRBJ2-1	-	TRBD1	TGCAGCGTTGAACCCCGGGACAGGGGGTACAATGAGCAGTTCTTC	CSVEPRDRGYNEQFF
TRBV21-1	18	TRBJ2-5	-	-	TGTGCCAGCAGTCAGACTGGGAGGGTAGCCCCCGGGCAAGAGACCCGGTACTTC	CASSQTGRVAPGQETRYF
TRBV7-9	15	TRBJ2-1	few	TRBD2	TGTGCCAGCAGCTTACCCTCTAGCGGTGACAATGAGCAGTTCTTC	CASSLPSSGDNEQFF
TRBV11-2	16	TRBJ1-5	few	-	TGTGCCAGCAGCTTAGCCAGGGGAGGGGGCAATCAGCCCCAGCATTTT	CASSLARGGGNQPQHF
TRBV5-4	13	TRBJ2-1	-	-	TGTGCCAGCATCGTACGAGGGGGTAATGAGCAGTTCTTC	CASIVRGGNEQFF
TRBV4-1	18	TRBJ2-7	-	TRBD2	TGCGCCAGCAGCCTCCTACTAGCGGGGAATTTCCCCTACAATGAGCAGTACTTC	CASSLLLAGNFPYNEQYF
TRBV4-1	14	TRBJ2-5	-	-	TGCGCCAGCAGCCAAGATGAGGGCGGGAATGAGCAGTACTTC	CASSQDEGGNEQYF